What follows are 9 T cell receptor beta chains derived from one specimen sequenced in a study of early T cells in non-severe SARS-CoV-2 infection. In TCRdb, the 5' RACE reads were re-called with MiXCR into one record per CDR3 protein. The table includes roughly 52,000 distinct CDR3 sequences, about 6.5% detected once. Material: whole blood, obtained at baseline. The receptors come from an adult who was a healthcare worker with PCR-confirmed SARS-CoV-2 infection or an uninfected control (not recorded which).

This clonotype was found many times. CDR3 protein: CASSFLGGGNTEAFF. The CDR3 nucleotides are TGTGCCAGCAGCTTTTTAGGGGGCGGAAACACTGAAGCTTTCTTT. The chain couples TRBV5-5 to TRBJ1-1; TRBD1 matches at 7 bases. The CDR3 covers 15 residues. CDR1 SGHKS and CDR2 YYEKEE come from the germline V gene (reference sequence). Trimming removed 2 bases from V and 2 bases from J; junction bases left unmatched: 6.

This clonotype occurred many times. The chain is built from TRBV25-1 and TRBJ1-2, with a weak D call TRBD1 (5 bases). From germline, CDR1 is MGHDK and CDR2 SYGVNS. V lost 4 bases and J 5 bases, leaving 8 bases between the germline ends. The CDR3 contains 12 residues. The CDR3 is CASSVGGYGYTF. The CDR3 DNA sequence: TGTGCCAGCAGTGTCGGGGGTTATGGCTACACCTTC.

This clonotype showed up many times. This chain joins TRBV6-1 and TRBJ1-2; no firm D call. V lost 6 bases and J lost 7, with 6 bases in between. Germline V gives CDR1 MNHNS, CDR2 SASEGT. This CDR3 spans 10 amino acids. The CDR3 reads CASRTGGYTF. Written as DNA, the CDR3 is TGTGCCAGCAGGACCGGTGGCTACACCTTC.

This clonotype was detected many times. The chain is built from TRBV6-5 and TRBJ2-1, with a weak D call TRBD2 (6 bases). Germline-derived CDR1 and CDR2 are MNHEY and SVGAGI. This CDR3 comprises 14 residues. V lost 2 bases and J 6 bases, leaving 11 bases between the germline ends. The CDR3 loop is CASSYRGNLNEQFF. CDR3 DNA: TGTGCCAGCAGTTACCGGGGGAACCTCAATGAGCAGTTCTTC.

The J gene is TRBJ2-2, the V gene TRBV7-8; D uncertain. This CDR3 region has 13 residues. Trimming took off 7 bases at V and 5 bases at J, with 11 bases between the two ends. Germline V gene data show CDR1 as SGHVS and CDR2 as FQNEAQ. CDR3 loop: CASTGPGTGELFF. CDR3 DNA: TGTGCCAGCACCGGGCCGGGTACCGGGGAGCTGTTTTTT.

This clonotype has at least ten counts. This sequence joins TRBV19 and TRBJ2-3, with D possibly matching TRBD2 (6 bases). Germline V gene data show CDR1 as LNHDA and CDR2 as SQIVND (reference sequence). The CDR3 sequence is 16 residues long. V lost 5 bases and J lost 2, with 17 bases in between. Written as DNA, the CDR3 is TGTGCCAGTAGTCAAGGGACCGTGGGACTCACAGATACGCAGTATTTT. Its translation: CASSQGTVGLTDTQYF.

In this sample, this clonotype turned up many times. The chain combines TRBV6-1 with TRBJ1-1; D is undetermined. Trimming took off 6 bases at V and 1 base at J, with 21 bases between the two ends. Germline V gives CDR1 MNHNS, CDR2 SASEGT. The length of the CDR3 is 17 residues. Here the CDR3 reads CASSFKAGGYGNTEAFF. CDR3 DNA: TGTGCCAGCAGCTTCAAGGCGGGCGGTTATGGGAACACTGAAGCTTTCTTT.

V and J are TRBV12-5 and TRBJ1-3; 7 bases line up with TRBD1. This CDR3 spans 17 amino acids. Unmatched junction bases numbered 22, after V lost 6 bases and J lost 11 bases. Germline CDR1 is LGHNT and CDR2 is FRNRAP. CDR3 amino acids: CASGGDRDRGLWIPIYF. The DNA of the CDR3 is TGTGCTAGTGGCGGTGACCGGGACAGAGGCCTCTGGATTCCCATATATTTT.

J is TRBJ1-6 and V is TRBV10-3; D is undetermined. V shed 6 bases and J shed 7 bases, with 7 bases lying between them. The CDR3 has 12 residues. The germline gives CDR1 ENHRY, CDR2 SYGVKD. CDR3 coding DNA: TGTGCCATCAGGGAACAGAATTCACCCCTCCACTTT. Its translation: CAIREQNSPLHF.